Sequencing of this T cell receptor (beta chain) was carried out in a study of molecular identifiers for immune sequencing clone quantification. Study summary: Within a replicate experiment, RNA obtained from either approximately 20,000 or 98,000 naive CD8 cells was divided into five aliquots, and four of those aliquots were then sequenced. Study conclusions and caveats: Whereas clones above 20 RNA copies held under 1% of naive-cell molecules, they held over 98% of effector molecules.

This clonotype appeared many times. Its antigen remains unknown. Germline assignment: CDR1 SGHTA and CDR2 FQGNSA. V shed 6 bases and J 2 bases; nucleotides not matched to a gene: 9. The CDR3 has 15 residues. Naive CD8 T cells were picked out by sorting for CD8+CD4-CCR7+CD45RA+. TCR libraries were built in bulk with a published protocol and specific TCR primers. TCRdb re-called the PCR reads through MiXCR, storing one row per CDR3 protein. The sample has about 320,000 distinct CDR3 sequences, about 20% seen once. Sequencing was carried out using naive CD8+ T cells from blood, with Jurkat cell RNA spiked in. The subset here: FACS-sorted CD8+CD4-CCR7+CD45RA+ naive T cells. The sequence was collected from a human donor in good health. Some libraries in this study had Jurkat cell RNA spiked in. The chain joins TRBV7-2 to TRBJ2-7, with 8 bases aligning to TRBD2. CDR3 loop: CASSLSGGLAYEQYF. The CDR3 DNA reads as TGTGCCAGCAGTTTAAGCGGGGGACTCGCCTACGAGCAGTACTTC.